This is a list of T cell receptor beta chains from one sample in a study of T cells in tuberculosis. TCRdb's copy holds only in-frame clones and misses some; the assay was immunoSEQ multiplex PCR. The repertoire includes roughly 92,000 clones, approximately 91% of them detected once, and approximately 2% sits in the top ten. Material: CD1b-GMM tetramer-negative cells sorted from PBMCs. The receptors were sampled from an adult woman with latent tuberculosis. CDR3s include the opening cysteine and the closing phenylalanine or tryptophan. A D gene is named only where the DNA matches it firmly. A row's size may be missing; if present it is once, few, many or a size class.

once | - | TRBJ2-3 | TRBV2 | TGTGCCAGCACGGGAGCCACAGATACGCAGTATTTT | CASTGATDTQYF
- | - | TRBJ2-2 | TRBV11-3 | TGTGCCAGCAGCTCAAGCGGCGGGGAGCTGTTTTTT | CASSSSGGELFF
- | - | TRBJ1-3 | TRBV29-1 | TGCAGCGTTGGGATTACACAGGGTTTTGGAAACACCATATATTTT | CSVGITQGFGNTIYF
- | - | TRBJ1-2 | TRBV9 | TGTGCCAGCAGCGTAGCGGGGGGAGGAGAGGGTGGCTACACCTTC | CASSVAGGGEGGYTF
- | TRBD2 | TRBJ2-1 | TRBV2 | TGTGCCAGCAGTGTGAAGTTTCGTAGCGGGGGGGCTAAGAGTAATGAGCAGTTCTTC | CASSVKFRSGGAKSNEQFF
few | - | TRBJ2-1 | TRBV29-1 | TGCAGCGTTGTACAGGGTGGCAATGAGCAGTTCTTC | CSVVQGGNEQFF
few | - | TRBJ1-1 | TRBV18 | TGTGCCAGCTCACCTCAGGGGTACACTGAAGCTTTCTTT | CASSPQGYTEAFF
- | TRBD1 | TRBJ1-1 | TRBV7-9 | TGTGCCAGCAGCTTAGAGGGACAGGGGGCCTCTGAAGCTTTCTTT | CASSLEGQGASEAFF
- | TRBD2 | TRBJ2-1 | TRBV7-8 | TGTGCCAGCAGCTCCGGATGGGGACTAGCGGGGGGAAGCTCCTACAATGAGCAGTTCTTC | CASSSGWGLAGGSSYNEQFF
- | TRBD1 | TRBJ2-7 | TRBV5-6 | TGTGCCAGCAGCCAGACAGGGGGCGCGGTCTACGAGCAGTACTTC | CASSQTGGAVYEQYF
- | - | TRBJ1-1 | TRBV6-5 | TGTGCCAGCAGTTATACGGTGAACACTGAAGCTTTCTTT | CASSYTVNTEAFF
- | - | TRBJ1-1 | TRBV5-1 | TGCGCCAGCAGCCTCAAGCTGAACACTGAAGCTTTCTTT | CASSLKLNTEAFF
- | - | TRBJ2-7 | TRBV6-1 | TGTGCCAGCCTAACCTGGGGCCAAGGGTCAGGCGAGCAGTACTTC | CASLTWGQGSGEQYF
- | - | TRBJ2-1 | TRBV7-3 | TGTGCCAGCAGCTTAGTGCAGGGTAGGAATGAGCAGTTCTTC | CASSLVQGRNEQFF
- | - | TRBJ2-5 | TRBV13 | TGTGCCAGCAGCCCCCAGGGGCTGGAGACCCAGTACTTC | CASSPQGLETQYF
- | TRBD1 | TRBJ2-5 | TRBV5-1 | TGCGCCAGCAGCTATGCTCCGGGACAGGGAAAAGAGACCCAGTACTTC | CASSYAPGQGKETQYF
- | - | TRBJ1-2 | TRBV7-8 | TGTGCCAGCAGCCCGCGAGAGGGAGGCTATGGCTACACCTTC | CASSPREGGYGYTF
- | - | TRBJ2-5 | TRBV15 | TGTGCCACCAGCAGAGAGGCTAGCAAGACCCAGTACTTC | CATSREASKTQYF
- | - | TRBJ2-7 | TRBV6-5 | TGTGCCAGCAGTTACTCCATTGGACAGGGAGGGAACGAGCAGTACTTC | CASSYSIGQGGNEQYF
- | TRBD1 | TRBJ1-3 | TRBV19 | TGTGCCAGACTAGGAACAGGGGGAGTAAACACCATATATTTT | CARLGTGGVNTIYF
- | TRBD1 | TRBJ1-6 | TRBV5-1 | TGCGCCAGCAGCAGCCGCGACAGGGGTAATTCACCCCTCCACTTT | CASSSRDRGNSPLHF
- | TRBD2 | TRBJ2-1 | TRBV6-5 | TGTGCCAGCAGCCCGAAGAGCGGGGGGCCAAGTGAGCAGTTCTTC | CASSPKSGGPSEQFF
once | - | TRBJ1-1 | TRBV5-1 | TGCGCCAGCAGCCGTGCGGGGGGAGGGAGCACTGAAGCTTTCTTT | CASSRAGGGSTEAFF
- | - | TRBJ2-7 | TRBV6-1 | TGTGCCAGCAGTTCGCTCAGGGACGAGCAGTACTTC | CASSSLRDEQYF
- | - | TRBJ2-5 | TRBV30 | TGTGCCTGGAGTCGGGGGGCCCCTCGGGAGACCCAGTACTTC | CAWSRGAPRETQYF
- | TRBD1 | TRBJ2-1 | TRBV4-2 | TGTGCCAGCAGCCAACCGGGACAGGGGGTCGTCAATGAGCAGTTCTTC | CASSQPGQGVVNEQFF
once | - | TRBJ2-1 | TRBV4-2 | TGTGCCAGCAGCCAAGAGGGACTTAACAATGAGCAGTTCTTC | CASSQEGLNNEQFF
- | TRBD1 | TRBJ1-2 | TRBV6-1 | TGTGCCAGCAGTGGACCGACCCGGGACAGGGGGCGAGGCTACACCTTC | CASSGPTRDRGRGYTF
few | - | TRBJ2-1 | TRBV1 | TGCACCAGCAGCCAGGAGAGACGATACAATGAGCAGTTCTTC | CTSSQERRYNEQFF
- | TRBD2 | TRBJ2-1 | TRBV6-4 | TGTGCCAGCAGTATGACTAGCGGGGGGGCCGGATCCTACAATGAGCAGTTCTTC | CASSMTSGGAGSYNEQFF
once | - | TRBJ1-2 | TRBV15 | TGTGCCACCAGCAGAGGTCAAGGGGCAACTAACTATGGCTACACCTTC | CATSRGQGATNYGYTF
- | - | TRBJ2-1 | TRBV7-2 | TGTGCCAGCAGCTCAGACTCGGCTGAGCAGTTCTTC | CASSSDSAEQFF
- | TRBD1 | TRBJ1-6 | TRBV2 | TGTGCCAGCAGCGATACAGGGGGCGGGGCACCCCTCCACTTT | CASSDTGGGAPLHF
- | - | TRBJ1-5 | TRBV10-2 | TGCGCCAGCACCCCTCATGGCGGTAGCAATCAGCCCCAGCATTTT | CASTPHGGSNQPQHF
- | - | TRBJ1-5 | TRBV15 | TGTGCCACCGACCAAGGGGAGGGGAATCAGCCCCAGCATTTT | CATDQGEGNQPQHF
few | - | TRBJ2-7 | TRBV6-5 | TGTGCCAGCAGAAACTACTACGAGCAGTACTTC | CASRNYYEQYF
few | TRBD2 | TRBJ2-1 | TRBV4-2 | TGTGCCAGCAGCCAATCGGCGAGCGGGGGGCCCTACAATGAGCAGTTCTTC | CASSQSASGGPYNEQFF
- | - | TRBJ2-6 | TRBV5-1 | TGCGCCAGCAGCCTGCGGGGCGAATTCTCTGGGGCCAACGTCCTGACTTTC | CASSLRGEFSGANVLTF
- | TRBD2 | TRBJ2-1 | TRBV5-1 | TGCGCCAGCAGCGGACTAGCGGGGGGGAGCTCCTACAATGAGCAGTTCTTC | CASSGLAGGSSYNEQFF
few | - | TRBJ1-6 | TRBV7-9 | TGTGCCAGCAGCTCGGACAGCGGAAGATCACCCCTCCACTTT | CASSSDSGRSPLHF
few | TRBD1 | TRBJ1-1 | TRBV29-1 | TGCAGCGTTGAAGATAGTATATGGACAGGGGGCGTTGAAGCTTTCTTT | CSVEDSIWTGGVEAFF
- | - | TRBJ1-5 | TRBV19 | TGTGCCAGTAGTATAAGGGGGAGGGTTCAGCCCCAGCATTTT | CASSIRGRVQPQHF
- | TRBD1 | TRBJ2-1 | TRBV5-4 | TGTGCCAGCAGCTTGGCCTCGGAGGACAGGGGATACTACAATGAGCAGTTCTTC | CASSLASEDRGYYNEQFF
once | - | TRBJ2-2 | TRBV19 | TGTGCCAGTAGTATGCTAAATGTTGAGCTGTTTTTT | CASSMLNVELFF
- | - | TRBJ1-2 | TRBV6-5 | TGTGCCAGCAGTACCCTCAGGGCAGCTAACTATGGCTACACCTTC | CASSTLRAANYGYTF
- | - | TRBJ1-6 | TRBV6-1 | TGTGCCAGCAGCAGCCAACAGGGTACTCCCCTCCACTTT | CASSSQQGTPLHF
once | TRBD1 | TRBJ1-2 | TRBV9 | TGTGCCAGCACCCTAGGTAGTACAGGGGGAGATGGCTACACCTTC | CASTLGSTGGDGYTF
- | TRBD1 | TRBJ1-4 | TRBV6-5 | TGTGCCAGCAGTCCCGGGACAGAGAATGAAAAACTGTTTTTT | CASSPGTENEKLFF